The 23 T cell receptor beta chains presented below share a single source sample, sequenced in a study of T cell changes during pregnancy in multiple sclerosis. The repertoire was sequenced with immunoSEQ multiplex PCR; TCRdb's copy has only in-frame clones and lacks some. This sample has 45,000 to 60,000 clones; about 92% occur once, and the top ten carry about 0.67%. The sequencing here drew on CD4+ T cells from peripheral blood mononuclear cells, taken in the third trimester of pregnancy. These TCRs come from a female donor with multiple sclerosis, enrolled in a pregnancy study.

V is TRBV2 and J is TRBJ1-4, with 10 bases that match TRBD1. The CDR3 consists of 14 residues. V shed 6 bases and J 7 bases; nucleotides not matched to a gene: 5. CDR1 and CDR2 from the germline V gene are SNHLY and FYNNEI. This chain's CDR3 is CASRGQGRSEKLFF. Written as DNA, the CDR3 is TGTGCCAGCAGGGGACAGGGGAGGAGTGAAAAACTGTTTTTT.

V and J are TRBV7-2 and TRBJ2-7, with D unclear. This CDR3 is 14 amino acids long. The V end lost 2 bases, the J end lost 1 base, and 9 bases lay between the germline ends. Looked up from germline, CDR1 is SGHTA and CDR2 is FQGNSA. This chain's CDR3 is CASSLFSVSYEQYF. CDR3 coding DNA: TGTGCCAGCAGCTTATTCAGCGTTTCCTACGAGCAGTACTTC.

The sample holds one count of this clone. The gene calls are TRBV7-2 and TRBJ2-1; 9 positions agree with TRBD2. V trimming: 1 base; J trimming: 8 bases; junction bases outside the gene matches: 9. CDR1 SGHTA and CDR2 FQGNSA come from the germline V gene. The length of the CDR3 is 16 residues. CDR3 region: CASSLVAGGPSDEQFF. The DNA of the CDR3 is TGTGCCAGCAGCTTAGTTGCGGGAGGGCCTTCGGATGAGCAGTTCTTC.

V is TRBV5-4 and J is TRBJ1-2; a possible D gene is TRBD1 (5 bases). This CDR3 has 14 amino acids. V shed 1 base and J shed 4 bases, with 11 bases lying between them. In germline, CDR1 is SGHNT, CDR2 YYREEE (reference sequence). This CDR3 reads CASSLPGNSYGYTF. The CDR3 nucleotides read TGTGCCAGCAGCTTGCCAGGGAATTCCTATGGCTACACCTTC.

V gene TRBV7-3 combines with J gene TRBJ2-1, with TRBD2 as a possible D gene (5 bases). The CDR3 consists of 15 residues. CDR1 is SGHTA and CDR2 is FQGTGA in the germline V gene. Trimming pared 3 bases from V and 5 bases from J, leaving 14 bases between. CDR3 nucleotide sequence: TGTGCCAGCAGCTTCGACCGGGGATCCCACAATGAGCAGTTCTTC. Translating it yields CASSFDRGSHNEQFF. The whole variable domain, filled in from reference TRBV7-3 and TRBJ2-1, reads GAGVSQTPSNKVTEKGKYVELRCDPISGHTALYWYRQSLGQGPEFLIYFQGTGAADDSGLPNDRFFAVRPEGSVSTLKIQRTERGDSAVYLCASSFDRGSHNEQFFGPGTRLTVL.

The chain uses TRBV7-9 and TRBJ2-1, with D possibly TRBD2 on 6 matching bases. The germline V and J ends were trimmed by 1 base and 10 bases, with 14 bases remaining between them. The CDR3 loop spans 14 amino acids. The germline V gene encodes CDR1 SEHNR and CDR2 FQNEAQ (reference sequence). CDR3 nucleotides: TGTGCCAGCAGCTTAGAGGGAGGCCGACTAGAGCAGTTCTTC. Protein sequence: CASSLEGGRLEQFF. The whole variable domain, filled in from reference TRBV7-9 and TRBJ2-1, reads DTGVSQNPRHKITKRGQNVTFRCDPISEHNRLYWYRQTLGQGPEFLTYFQNEAQLEKSRLLSDRFSAERPKGSFSTLEIQRTEQGDSAMYLCASSLEGGRLEQFFGPGTRLTVL.

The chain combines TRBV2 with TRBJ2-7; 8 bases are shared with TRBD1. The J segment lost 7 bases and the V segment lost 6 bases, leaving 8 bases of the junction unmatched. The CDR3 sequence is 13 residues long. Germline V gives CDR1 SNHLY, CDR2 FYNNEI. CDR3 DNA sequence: TGTGCCAGCAGCGTGACAGGGGATCGAGAGCAGTACTTC. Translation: CASSVTGDREQYF.

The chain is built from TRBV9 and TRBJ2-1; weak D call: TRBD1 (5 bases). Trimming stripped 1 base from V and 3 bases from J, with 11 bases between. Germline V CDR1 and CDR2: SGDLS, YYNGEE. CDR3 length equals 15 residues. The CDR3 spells CASSVQGSNYNEQFF. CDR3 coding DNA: TGTGCCAGCAGCGTACAGGGAAGTAACTACAATGAGCAGTTCTTC.

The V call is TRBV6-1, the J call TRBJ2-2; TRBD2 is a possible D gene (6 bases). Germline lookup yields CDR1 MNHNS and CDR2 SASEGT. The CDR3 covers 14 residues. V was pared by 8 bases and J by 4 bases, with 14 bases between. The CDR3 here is CASRIAAATGELFF. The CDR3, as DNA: TGTGCCAGCCGAATAGCGGCGGCCACCGGGGAGCTGTTTTTT.

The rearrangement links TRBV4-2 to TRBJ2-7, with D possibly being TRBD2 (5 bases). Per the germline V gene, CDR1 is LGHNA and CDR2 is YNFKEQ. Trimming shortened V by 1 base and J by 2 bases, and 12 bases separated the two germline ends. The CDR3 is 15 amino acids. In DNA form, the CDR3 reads TGTGCCAGCAGCCAAGCCTCCGGGGTCCCCTACGAGCAGTACTTC. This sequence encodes CASSQASGVPYEQYF.

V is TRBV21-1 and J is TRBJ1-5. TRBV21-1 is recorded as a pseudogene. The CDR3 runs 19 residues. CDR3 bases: TGTGCCAGCAGCACCCGGGACTGTGGTGTCCTAGATAGCAATCAGCCCCAGCATTTT. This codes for CASSTRDCGVLDSNQPQHF.

This chain's CDR3 is CASRRHGGPDTQYF. DNA for the CDR3: TGTGCCAGCAGGCGCCACGGAGGGCCAGATACGCAGTATTTT. The chain couples TRBV6-5 to TRBJ2-3, with D tentatively TRBD2 (6 bases). The germline V and J ends were trimmed by 6 bases and 4 bases, with 14 bases remaining between them. The CDR3 runs 14 residues. Germline loops: CDR1 MNHEY, CDR2 SVGAGI.

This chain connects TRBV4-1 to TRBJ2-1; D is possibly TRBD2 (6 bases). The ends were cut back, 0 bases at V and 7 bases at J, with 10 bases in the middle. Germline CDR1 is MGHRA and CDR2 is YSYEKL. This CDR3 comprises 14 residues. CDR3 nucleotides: TGCGCCAGCAGCCAAGATACGGGGAGGAATGAGCAGTTCTTC. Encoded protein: CASSQDTGRNEQFF.

CDR3 amino acids: CASTSGILLEYEQYF. The CDR3 DNA reads as TGTGCCAGCACTTCCGGGATTCTGTTGGAGTACGAGCAGTACTTC. The J gene is TRBJ2-7, the V gene TRBV5-8, with a possible D match to TRBD2 (5 bases). The V end lost 6 bases, the J end lost 4 bases, and 20 bases lay between the germline ends. The CDR3 extends over 15 amino acids. The germline V gene encodes CDR1 SGHTS and CDR2 YDEGEE.

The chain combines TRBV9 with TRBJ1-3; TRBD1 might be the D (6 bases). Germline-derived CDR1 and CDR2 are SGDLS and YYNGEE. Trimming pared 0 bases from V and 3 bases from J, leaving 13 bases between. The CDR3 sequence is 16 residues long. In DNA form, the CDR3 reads TGTGCCAGCAGCGTAGAACTACAGGGCAGTGGAAACACCATATATTTT. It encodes CASSVELQGSGNTIYF.

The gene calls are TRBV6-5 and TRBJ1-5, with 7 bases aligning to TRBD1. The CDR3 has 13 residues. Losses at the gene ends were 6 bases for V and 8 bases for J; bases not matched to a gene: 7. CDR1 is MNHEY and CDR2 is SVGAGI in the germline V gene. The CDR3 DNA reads TGTGCCAGCAGCCGCAACAGGGGCGAGCCCCAGCATTTT. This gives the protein CASSRNRGEPQHF.

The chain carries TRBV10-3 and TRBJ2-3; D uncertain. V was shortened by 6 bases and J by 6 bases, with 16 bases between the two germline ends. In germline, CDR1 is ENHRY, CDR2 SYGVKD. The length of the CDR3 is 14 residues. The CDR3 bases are TGTGCCATCAGCCCCGACGCCTTGGGCGATACGCAGTATTTT. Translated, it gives CAISPDALGDTQYF.

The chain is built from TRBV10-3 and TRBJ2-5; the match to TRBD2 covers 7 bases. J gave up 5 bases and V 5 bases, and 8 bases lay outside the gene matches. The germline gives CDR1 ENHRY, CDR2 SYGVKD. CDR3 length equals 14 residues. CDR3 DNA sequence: TGTGCCATCAGTATTCAGGGAGGGTTGGAGACCCAGTACTTC. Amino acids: CAISIQGGLETQYF.

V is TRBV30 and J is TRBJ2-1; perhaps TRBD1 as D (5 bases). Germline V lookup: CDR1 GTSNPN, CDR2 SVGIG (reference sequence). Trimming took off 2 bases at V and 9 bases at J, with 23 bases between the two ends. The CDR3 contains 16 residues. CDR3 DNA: TGTGCCTGGAGTATCACAGGACCGACCACTACCACTGAGCAGTTCTTC. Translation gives CAWSITGPTTTTEQFF.

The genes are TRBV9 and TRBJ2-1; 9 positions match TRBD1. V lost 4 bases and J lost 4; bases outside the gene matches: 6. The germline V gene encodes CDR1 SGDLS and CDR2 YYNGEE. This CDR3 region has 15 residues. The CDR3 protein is CASSLRDREYNEQFF. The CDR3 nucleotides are TGTGCCAGCAGCCTCCGGGACAGGGAATACAATGAGCAGTTCTTC.

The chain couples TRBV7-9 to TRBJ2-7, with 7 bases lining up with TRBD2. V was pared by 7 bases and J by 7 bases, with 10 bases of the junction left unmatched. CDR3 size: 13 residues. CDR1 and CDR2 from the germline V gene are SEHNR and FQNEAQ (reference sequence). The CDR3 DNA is TGTGCCAGCACCCGGGGGGACCTAGAGGAGCAGTACTTC. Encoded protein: CASTRGDLEEQYF.

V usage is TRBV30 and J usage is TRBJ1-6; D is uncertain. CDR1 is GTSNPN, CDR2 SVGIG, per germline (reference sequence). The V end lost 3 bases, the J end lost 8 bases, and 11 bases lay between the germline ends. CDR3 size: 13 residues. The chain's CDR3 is CAWSSMRDSPLHF. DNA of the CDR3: TGTGCCTGGAGCTCTATGAGGGATTCACCCCTCCACTTT.

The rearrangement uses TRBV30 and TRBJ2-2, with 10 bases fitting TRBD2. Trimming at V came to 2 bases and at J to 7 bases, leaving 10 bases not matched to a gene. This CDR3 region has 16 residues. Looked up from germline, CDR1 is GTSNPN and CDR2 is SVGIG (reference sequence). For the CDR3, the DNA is TGTGCCTGGAGTTCACTAGCGGGAAGCTGGAGCGGGGAGCTGTTTTTT. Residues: CAWSSLAGSWSGELFF.